This TCR beta chain emerged from a study of siplizumab effects on memory and regulatory T cells. Using immunoSEQ multiplex PCR, the repertoire was profiled, and TCRdb retains in-frame clones only, with some absent. Among about 100,000 clones listed, 91% were seen once. Trimming left V 6 bases short and J 0 bases short, with 9 bases between. CDR3 length: 14 residues. Germline loops: CDR1 LNHDA, CDR2 SQIVND (reference sequence). The source of this sequence is a human donor in good health. The chain couples TRBV19 to TRBJ2-1; D gene ambiguous. Sequencing was done on a sample of CD4+ T cells sorted from blood. CDR3 nucleotide sequence: TGTGCCAGTAGCGATTACCGCTCCTACAATGAGCAGTTCTTC. Translation: CASSDYRSYNEQFF.